This TCR beta chain was observed in a study of blood T cell repertoires in COVID-19. Study-wide background: COVID-19 samples collected from the United States, Italy and Spain covered acute and convalescent phases. The analysed material was cDNA or gDNA that came from T cells, B-cell-depleted T cells, or PBMCs.

Trimming took off 5 bases at V and 8 bases at J, with 15 bases between the two ends. CDR1 is MNHEY and CDR2 is SVGAGI in the germline V gene. This CDR3 is 14 amino acids long. Here immunoSEQ multiplex PCR was the method, and the copy in TCRdb shows in-frame clones only, minus some. Altogether hundreds of thousands of clones are present, approximately 84% being singletons, with the ten largest covering approximately 8%. The rearrangement joins TRBV6-5 to TRBJ1-4, with D tentatively TRBD1 (6 bases). The TCR comes from a woman aged 80 or older with acute or convalescent COVID-19. The sample was peripheral blood. CDR3 DNA: TGTGCCAGCAGTCGCGCAGGGGAACGGGAAAAACTGTTTTTT. Its translation is CASSRAGEREKLFF.